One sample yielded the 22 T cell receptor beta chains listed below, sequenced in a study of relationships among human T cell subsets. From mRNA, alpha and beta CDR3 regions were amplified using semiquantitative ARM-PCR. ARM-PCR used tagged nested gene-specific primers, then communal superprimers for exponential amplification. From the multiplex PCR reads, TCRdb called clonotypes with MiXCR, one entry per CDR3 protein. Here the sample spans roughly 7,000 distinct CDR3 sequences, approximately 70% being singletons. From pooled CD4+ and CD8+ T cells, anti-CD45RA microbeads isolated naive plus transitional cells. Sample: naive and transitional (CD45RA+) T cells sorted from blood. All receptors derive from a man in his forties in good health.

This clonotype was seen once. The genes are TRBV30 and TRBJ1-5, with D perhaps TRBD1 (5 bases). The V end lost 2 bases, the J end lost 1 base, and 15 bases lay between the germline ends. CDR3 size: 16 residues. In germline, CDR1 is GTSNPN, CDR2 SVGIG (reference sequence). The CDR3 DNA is TGTGCCTGGAGTACTGCCGGGACGGCGAGCAATCAGCCCCAGCATTTT. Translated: CAWSTAGTASNQPQHF. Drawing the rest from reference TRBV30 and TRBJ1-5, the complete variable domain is SQTIHQWPATLVQPVGSPLSLECTVEGTSNPNLYWYRQAAGRGLQLLFYSVGIGQISSEVPQNLSASRPQDRQFILSSKKLLLSDSGFYLCAWSTAGTASNQPQHFGDGTRLSIL.

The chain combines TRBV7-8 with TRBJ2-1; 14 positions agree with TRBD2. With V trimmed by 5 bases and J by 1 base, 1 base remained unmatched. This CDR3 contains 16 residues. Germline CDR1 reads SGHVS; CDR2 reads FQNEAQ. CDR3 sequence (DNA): TGTGCCAGCAGCCGGACTAGCGGGAGGTCCTACAATGAGCAGTTCTTC. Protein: CASSRTSGRSYNEQFF. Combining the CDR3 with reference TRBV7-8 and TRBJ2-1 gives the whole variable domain GAGVSQSPRYKVAKRGQDVALRCDPISGHVSLFWYQQALGQGPEFLTYFQNEAQLDKSGLPSDRFFAERPEGSVSTLKIQRTQQEDSAVYLCASSRTSGRSYNEQFFGPGTRLTVL.

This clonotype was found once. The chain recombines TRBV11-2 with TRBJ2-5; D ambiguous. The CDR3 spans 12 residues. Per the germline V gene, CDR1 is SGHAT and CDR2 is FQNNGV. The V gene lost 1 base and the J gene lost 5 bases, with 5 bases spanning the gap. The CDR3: CASSLGAETQYF. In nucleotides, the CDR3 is TGTGCCAGCAGCTTAGGAGCGGAGACCCAGTACTTC.

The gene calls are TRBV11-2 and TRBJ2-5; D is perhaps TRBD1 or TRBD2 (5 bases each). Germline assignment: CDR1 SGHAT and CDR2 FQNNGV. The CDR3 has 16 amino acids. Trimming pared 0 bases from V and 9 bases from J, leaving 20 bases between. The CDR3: CASSLDPGTRGGAQYF. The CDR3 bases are TGTGCCAGCAGCTTAGACCCCGGGACCCGGGGTGGGGCCCAGTACTTC.

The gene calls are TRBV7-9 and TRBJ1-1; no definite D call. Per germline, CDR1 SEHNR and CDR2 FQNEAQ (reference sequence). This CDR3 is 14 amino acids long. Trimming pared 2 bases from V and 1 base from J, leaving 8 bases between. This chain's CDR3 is CASSLTAGNTEAFF. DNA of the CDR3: TGTGCCAGCAGCTTAACAGCGGGGAACACTGAAGCTTTCTTT.

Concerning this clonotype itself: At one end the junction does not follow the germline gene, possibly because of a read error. The CDR3 nucleotides read TGTACCAGCAGTTTAATGGGTACCTACGAGCAGTACTTC. Amino acids: CTSSLMGTYEQYF. The V gene is TRBV28, the J gene TRBJ2-7; no definite D call. This CDR3 region has 13 residues. From germline, CDR1 is MDHEN and CDR2 SYDVKM.

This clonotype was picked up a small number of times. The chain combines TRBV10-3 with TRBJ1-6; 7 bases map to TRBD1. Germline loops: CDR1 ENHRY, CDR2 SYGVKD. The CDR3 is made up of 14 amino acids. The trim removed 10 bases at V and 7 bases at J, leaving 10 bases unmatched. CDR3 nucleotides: TGTGCCACCCTAGAAGGGACAGCAAATTCACCCCTCCACTTT. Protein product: CATLEGTANSPLHF.

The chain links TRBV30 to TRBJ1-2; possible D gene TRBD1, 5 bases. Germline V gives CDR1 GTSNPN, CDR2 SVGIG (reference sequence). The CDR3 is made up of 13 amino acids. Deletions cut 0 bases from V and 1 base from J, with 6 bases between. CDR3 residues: CAWSVDSNYGYTF. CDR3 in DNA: TGTGCCTGGAGTGTTGACAGTAACTATGGCTACACCTTC.

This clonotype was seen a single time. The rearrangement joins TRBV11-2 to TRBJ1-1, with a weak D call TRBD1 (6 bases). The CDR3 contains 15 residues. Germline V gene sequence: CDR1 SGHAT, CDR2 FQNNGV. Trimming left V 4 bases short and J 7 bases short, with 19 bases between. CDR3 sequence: CASSSLSRQASEAFF. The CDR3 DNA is TGTGCCAGCAGCTCTCTGTCTAGACAGGCGAGTGAAGCTTTCTTT.

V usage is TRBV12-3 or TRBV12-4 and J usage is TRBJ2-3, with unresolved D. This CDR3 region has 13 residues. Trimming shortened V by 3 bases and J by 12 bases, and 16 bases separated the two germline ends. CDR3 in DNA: TGTGCCAGCAGTTTGGTTCGGAAACAAGAACAGTATTTT. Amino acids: CASSLVRKQEQYF.

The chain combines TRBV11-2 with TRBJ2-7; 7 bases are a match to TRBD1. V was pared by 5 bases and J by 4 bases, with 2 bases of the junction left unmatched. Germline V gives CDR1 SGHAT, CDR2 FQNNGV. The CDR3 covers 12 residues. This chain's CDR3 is CASSLRGYEQYF. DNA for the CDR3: TGTGCCAGCAGCCTCAGGGGGTACGAGCAGTACTTC.

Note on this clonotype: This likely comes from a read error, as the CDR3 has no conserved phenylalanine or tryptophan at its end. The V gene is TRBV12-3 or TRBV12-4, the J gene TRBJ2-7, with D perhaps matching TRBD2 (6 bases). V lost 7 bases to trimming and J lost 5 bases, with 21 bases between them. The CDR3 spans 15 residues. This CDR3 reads CASTPREQGDDEQYS. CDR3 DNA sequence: TGTGCCAGCACCCCACGGGAGCAGGGAGACGACGAGCAGTACTCC.

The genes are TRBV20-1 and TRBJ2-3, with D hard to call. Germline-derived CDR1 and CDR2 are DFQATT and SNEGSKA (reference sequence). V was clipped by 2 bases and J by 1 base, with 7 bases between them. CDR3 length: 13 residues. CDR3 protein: CSARTDGTDTQYF. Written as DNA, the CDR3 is TGCAGTGCTAGAACAGATGGCACAGATACGCAGTATTTT.

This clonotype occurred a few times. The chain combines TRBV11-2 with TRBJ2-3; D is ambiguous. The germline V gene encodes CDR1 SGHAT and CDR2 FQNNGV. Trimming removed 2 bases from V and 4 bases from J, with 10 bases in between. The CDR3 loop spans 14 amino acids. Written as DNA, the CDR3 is TGTGCCAGCAGCTTATCTGGCGGCCCAGATACGCAGTATTTT. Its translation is CASSLSGGPDTQYF.

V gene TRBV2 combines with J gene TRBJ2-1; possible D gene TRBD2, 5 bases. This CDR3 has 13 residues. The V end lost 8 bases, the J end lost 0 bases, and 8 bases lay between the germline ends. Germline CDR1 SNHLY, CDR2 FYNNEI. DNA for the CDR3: TGTGCCAGCGTGGGGAGCTCCTACAATGAGCAGTTCTTC. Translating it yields CASVGSSYNEQFF.

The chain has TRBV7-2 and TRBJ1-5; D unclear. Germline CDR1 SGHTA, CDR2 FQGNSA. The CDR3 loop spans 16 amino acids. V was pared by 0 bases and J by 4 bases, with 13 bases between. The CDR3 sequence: CASSLALGSGNQPQHF. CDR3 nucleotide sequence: TGTGCCAGCAGCTTAGCGCTCGGCAGTGGGAATCAGCCCCAGCATTTT.

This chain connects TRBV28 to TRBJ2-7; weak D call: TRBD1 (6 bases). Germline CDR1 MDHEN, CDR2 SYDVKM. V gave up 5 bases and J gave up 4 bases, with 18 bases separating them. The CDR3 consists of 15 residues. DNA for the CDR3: TGTGCCAGCAGTCCCACAGGGAGTCGAGGATACGAGCAGTACTTC. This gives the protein CASSPTGSRGYEQYF.

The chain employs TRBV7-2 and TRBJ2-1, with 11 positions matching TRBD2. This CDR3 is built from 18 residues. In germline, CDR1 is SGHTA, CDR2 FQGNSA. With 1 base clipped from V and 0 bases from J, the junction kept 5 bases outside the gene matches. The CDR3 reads CASSLELAGGSSYNEQFF. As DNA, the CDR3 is TGTGCCAGCAGCTTAGAGCTAGCGGGGGGTAGCTCCTACAATGAGCAGTTCTTC.

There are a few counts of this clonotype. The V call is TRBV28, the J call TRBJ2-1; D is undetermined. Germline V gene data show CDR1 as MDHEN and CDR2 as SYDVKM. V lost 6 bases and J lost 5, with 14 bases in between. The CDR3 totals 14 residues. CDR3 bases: TGTGCCAGCAGCCTAGTGACGAGAAACAATGAGCAGTTCTTC. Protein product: CASSLVTRNNEQFF.

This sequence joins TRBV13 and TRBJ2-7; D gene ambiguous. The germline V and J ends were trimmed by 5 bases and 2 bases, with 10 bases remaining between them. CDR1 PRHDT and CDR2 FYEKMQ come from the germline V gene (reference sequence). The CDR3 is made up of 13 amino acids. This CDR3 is CASSHDRTYEQYF. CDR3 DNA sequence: TGTGCCAGCAGCCACGACCGGACCTACGAGCAGTACTTC. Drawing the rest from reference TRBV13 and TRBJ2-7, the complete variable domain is AAGVIQSPRHLIKEKRETATLKCYPIPRHDTVYWYQQGPGQDPQFLISFYEKMQSDKGSIPDRFSAQQFSDYHSELNMSSLELGDSALYFCASSHDRTYEQYFGPGTRLTVT.

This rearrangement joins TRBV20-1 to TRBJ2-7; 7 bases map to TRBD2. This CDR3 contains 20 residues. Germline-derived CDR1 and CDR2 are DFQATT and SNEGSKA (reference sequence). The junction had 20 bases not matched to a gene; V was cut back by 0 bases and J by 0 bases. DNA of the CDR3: TGCAGTGCTAGAGATTCATTCCTTTCGGGGGGAGCACTAGACTCCTACGAGCAGTACTTC. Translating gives CSARDSFLSGGALDSYEQYF.

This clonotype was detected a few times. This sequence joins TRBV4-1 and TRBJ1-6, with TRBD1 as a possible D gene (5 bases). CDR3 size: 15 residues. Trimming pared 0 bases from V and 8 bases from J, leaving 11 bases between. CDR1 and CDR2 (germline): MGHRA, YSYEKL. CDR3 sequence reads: CASSQEPGTDSPLHF. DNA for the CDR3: TGCGCCAGCAGCCAAGAACCAGGGACTGATTCACCCCTCCACTTT.